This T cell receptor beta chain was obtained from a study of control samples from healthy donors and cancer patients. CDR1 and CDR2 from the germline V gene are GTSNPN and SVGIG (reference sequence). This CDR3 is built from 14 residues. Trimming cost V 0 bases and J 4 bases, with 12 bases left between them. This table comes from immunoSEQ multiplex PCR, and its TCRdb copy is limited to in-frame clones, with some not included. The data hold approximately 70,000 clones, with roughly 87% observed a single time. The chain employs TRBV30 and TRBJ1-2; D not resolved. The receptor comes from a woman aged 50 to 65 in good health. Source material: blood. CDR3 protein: CAWSVLGGGYGYTF. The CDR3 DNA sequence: TGTGCCTGGAGTGTACTGGGAGGTGGCTATGGCTACACCTTC. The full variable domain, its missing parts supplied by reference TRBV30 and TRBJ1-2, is SQTIHQWPATLVQPVGSPLSLECTVEGTSNPNLYWYRQAAGRGLQLLFYSVGIGQISSEVPQNLSASRPQDRQFILSSKKLLLSDSGFYLCAWSVLGGGYGYTFGSGTRLTVV.